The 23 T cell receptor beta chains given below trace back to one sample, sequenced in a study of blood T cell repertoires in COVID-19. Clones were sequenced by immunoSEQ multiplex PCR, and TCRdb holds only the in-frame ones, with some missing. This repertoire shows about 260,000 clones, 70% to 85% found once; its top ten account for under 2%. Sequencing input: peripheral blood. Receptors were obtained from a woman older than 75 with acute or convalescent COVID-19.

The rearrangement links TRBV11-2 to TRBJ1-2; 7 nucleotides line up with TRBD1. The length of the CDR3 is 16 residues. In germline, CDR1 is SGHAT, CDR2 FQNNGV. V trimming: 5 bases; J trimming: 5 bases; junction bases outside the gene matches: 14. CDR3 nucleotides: TGTGCCAGCAGCCAAGGGGGGACAGTCGGGCCTTATGGCTACACCTTC. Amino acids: CASSQGGTVGPYGYTF.

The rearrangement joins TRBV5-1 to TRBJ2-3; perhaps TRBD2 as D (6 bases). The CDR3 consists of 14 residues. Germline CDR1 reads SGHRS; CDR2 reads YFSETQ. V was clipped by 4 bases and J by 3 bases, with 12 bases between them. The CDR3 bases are TGCGCCAGCAGCCAGCCCGGGAGTACAGATACGCAGTATTTT. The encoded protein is CASSQPGSTDTQYF.

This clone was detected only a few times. The CDR3: CASSQERIRGYEQYF. CDR3 nucleotides: TGCGCCAGCAGCCAAGAACGGATTCGCGGCTACGAGCAGTACTTC. The chain links TRBV4-1 to TRBJ2-7; D is ambiguous. V lost 0 bases to trimming and J lost 3 bases, with 12 bases between them. The germline V gene has CDR1 MGHRA and CDR2 YSYEKL. This CDR3 has 15 amino acids.

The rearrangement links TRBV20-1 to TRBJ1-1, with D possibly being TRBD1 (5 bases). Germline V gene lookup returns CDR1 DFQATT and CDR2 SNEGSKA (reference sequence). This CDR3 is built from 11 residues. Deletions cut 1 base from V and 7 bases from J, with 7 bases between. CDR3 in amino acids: CSARADSEAFF. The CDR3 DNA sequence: TGCAGTGCTAGAGCCGACAGTGAAGCTTTCTTT.

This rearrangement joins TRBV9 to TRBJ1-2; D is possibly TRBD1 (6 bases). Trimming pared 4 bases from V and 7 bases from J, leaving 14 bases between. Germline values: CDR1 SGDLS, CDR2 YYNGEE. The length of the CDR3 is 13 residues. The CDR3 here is CASSMDSVSGYTF. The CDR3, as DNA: TGTGCCAGCAGCATGGACAGTGTTAGTGGCTACACCTTC. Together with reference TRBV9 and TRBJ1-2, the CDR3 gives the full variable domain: DSGVTQTPKHLITATGQRVTLRCSPRSGDLSVYWYQQSLDQGLQFLIQYYNGEERAKGNILERFSAQQFPDLHSELNLSSLELGDSALYFCASSMDSVSGYTFGSGTRLTVV.

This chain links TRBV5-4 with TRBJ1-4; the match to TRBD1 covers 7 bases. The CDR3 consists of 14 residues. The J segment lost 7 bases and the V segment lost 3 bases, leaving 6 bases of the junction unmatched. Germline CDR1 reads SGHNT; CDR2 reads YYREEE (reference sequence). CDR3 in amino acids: CASSSTGAGEKLFF. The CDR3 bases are TGTGCCAGCAGCTCCACAGGGGCGGGTGAAAAACTGTTTTTT.

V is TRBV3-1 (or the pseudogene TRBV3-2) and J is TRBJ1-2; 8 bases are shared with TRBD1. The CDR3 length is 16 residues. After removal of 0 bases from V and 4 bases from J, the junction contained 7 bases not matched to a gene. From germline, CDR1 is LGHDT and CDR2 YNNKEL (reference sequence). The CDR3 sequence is CASSQDVVQGAYGYTF. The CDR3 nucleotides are TGTGCCAGCAGCCAAGATGTCGTGCAGGGGGCCTATGGCTACACCTTC.

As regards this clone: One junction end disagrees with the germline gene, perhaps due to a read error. The CDR3 DNA follows: TGTGCGAGCACCTACAGCTATAATTCACCCCTCCACTTT. This codes for CASTYSYNSPLHF. The V call is TRBV6-5, the J call TRBJ1-6; D call uncertain. The germline gives CDR1 MNHEY, CDR2 SVGAGI. The CDR3 consists of 13 residues.

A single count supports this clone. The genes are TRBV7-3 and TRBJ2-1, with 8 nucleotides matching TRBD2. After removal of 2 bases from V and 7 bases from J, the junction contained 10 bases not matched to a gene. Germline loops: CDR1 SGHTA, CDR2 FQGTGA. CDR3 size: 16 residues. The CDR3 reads CASSLLITGGPNEQFF. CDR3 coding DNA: TGTGCCAGCAGCTTACTCATAACGGGAGGGCCGAATGAGCAGTTCTTC.

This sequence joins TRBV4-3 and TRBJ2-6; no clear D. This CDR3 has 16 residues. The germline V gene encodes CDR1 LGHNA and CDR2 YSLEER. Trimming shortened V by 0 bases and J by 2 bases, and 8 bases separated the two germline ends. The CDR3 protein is CASSQDKSAGANVLTF. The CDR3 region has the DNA TGCGCCAGCAGCCAAGATAAATCCGCTGGGGCCAACGTCCTGACTTTC.

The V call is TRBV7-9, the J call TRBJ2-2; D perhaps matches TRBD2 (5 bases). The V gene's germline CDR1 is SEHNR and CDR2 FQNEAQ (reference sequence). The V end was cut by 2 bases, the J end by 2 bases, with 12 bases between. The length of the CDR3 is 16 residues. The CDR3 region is CASSLSGSTNTGELFF. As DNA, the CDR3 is TGTGCCAGCAGCTTATCGGGGTCAACTAACACCGGGGAGCTGTTTTTT.

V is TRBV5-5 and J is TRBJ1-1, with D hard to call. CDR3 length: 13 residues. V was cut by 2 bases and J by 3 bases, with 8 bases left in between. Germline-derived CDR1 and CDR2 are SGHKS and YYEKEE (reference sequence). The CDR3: CASSLYADTEAFF. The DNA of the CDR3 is TGTGCCAGCAGCTTATACGCGGACACTGAAGCTTTCTTT.

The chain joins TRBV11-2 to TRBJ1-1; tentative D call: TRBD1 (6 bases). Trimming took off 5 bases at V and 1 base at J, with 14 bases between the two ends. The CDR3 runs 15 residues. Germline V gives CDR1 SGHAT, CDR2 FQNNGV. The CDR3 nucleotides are TGTGCCAGCAGCGCTTCCAGGGGCAGGAACACTGAAGCTTTCTTT. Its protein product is CASSASRGRNTEAFF.

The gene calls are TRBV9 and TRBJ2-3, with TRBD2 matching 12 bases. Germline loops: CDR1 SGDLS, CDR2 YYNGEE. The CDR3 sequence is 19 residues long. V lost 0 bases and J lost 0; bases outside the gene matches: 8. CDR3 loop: CASSVATTSGGLSTDTQYF. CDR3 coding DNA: TGTGCCAGCAGCGTAGCTACGACTAGCGGGGGTCTAAGCACAGATACGCAGTATTTT.

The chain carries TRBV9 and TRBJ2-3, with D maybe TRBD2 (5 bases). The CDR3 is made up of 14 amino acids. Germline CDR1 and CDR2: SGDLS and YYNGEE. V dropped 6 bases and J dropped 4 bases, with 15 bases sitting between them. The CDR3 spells CASNPGMIADTQYF. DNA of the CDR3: TGTGCCAGCAACCCGGGAATGATAGCAGATACGCAGTATTTT.

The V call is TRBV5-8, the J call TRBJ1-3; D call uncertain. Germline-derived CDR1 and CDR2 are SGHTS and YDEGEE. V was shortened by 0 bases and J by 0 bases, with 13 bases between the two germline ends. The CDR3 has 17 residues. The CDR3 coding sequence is TGTGCCAGCAGCTTGGCCGTGGGGAGCTTCTCTGGAAACACCATATATTTT. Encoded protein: CASSLAVGSFSGNTIYF.

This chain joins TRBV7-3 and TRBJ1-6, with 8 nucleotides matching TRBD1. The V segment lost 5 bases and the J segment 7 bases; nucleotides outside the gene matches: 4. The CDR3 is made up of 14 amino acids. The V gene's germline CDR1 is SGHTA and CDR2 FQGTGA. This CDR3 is CASSRTGSNSPLHF. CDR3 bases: TGTGCCAGCAGCCGGACAGGGTCCAATTCACCCCTCCACTTT.

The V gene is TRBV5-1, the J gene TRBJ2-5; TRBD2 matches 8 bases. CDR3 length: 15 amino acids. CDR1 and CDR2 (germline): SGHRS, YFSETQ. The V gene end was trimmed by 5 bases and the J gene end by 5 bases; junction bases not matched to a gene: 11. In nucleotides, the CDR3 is TGCGCCAGCAGAGAATCGGGGGGGCCTACGGAGACCCAGTACTTC. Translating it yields CASRESGGPTETQYF.

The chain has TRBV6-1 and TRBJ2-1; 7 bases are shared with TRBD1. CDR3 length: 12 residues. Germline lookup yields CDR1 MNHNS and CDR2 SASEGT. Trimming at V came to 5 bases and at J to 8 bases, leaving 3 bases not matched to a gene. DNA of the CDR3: TGTGCCAGCAGTCCCCAGGGGGATGAGCAGTTCTTC. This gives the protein CASSPQGDEQFF.

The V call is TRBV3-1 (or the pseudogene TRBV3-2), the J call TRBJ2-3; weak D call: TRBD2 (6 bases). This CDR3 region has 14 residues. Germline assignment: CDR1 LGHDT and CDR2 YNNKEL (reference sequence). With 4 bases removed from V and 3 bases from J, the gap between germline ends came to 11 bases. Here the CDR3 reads CASSRGDSTDTQYF. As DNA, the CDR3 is TGTGCCAGCAGCCGGGGGGACTCAACAGATACGCAGTATTTT.

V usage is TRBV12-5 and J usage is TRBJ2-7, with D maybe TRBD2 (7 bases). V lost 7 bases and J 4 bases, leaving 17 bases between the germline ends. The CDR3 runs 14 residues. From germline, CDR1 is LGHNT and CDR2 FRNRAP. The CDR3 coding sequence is TGTGCTAGTGCCCTCTTGGGGGGGCCGTACGAGCAGTACTTC. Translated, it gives CASALLGGPYEQYF.

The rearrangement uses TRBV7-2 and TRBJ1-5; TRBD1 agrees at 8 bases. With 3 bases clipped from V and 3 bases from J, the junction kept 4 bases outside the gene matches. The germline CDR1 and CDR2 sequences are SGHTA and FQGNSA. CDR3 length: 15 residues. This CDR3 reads CASSLETGVNQPQHF. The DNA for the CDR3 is TGTGCCAGCAGCTTGGAGACAGGGGTCAATCAGCCCCAGCATTTT.

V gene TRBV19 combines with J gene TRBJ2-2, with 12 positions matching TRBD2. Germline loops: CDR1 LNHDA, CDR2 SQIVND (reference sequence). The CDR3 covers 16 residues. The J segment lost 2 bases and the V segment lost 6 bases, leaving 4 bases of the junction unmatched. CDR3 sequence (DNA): TGTGCCAGTAGACTAGCGGGAGGCCCCAACACCGGGGAGCTGTTTTTT. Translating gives CASRLAGGPNTGELFF. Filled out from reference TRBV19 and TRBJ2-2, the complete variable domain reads DGGITQSPKYLFRKEGQNVTLSCEQNLNHDAMYWYRQDPGQGLRLIYYSQIVNDFQKGDIAEGYSVSREKKESFPLTVTSAQKNPTAFYLCASRLAGGPNTGELFFGEGSRLTVL.